This T cell receptor (beta chain) appears in the sequencing data of a study of OX40 agonist ivuxolimab in advanced cancers. Germline V gene lookup returns CDR1 SSHAT and CDR2 FNYEAQ (reference sequence). CDR3 size: 10 residues. Sequencing used immunoSEQ multiplex PCR; TCRdb keeps in-frame clones, though not all of them. This sample has around 80,000 clones, with around 93% found just once. This clone was seen more than once but under ten times. An end of the junction differs from the germline gene, which may be a read error. The V gene is TRBV7-7, the J gene TRBJ1-1; no reliable D call. The source material was CD4+ or CD8+ T cells sorted from blood, sampled in a trial of the OX40 agonist ivuxolimab. This TCR was sampled from an adult with an advanced solid tumor such as melanoma, head and neck, liver or kidney cancer. Written as DNA, the CDR3 is TGTGCTAGCAGCTCAAATCGAGCTTTCTTT. This sequence encodes CASSSNRAFF.